The 26 T cell receptor beta chains in this list originate from one sample, sequenced in a study of T cell repertoires in cytomegalovirus infection (dated by TCRdb to 2018 to 2020). The sample was run on an Illumina HiSeq 1500. TCRdb reprocessed the public reads (quality trimming at Q25 with fastp, clone calling with MiXCR) and kept in-frame beta chains. Rows with a matching CDR3 protein are joined into one entry that keeps the most common DNA and genes. For this sample the table gives fewer than 400,000 distinct CDR3 sequences, of which 18% were detected only once. The leading ten clones occupy about 10% of the sample. Sequences were obtained from PBMCs. Every receptor here comes from a human donor in good health (CMV status not recorded). Some clones in this sample may be carry-over from other donors' samples.

This CDR3 is CASSQVGGTKFYGYTF. CDR3 DNA sequence: TGCGCCAGCAGCCAAGTTGGAGGGACGAAGTTCTATGGCTACACCTTC. V is TRBV4-1 and J is TRBJ1-2, with D possibly matching TRBD1 (5 bases). V was cut by 1 base and J by 4 bases, with 16 bases left in between. The CDR3 contains 16 residues. Germline V gene sequence: CDR1 MGHRA, CDR2 YSYEKL.

The V call is TRBV11-2, the J call TRBJ1-6; D call uncertain. This CDR3 contains 15 residues. Trimming shortened V by 5 bases and J by 8 bases, and 16 bases separated the two germline ends. Germline CDR1 and CDR2: SGHAT and FQNNGV. The DNA for the CDR3 is TGTGCCAGCAGCCTGCTGGACGGAGGTCATTCACCCCTCCACTTT. It codes for CASSLLDGGHSPLHF.

The chain combines TRBV27 with TRBJ2-1; TRBD2 aligns across 10 bases. The CDR3 is made up of 14 amino acids. Trimming at V came to 6 bases and at J to 6 bases, leaving 5 bases not matched to a gene. Looked up from germline, CDR1 is MNHEY and CDR2 is SMNVEV (reference sequence). The DNA for the CDR3 is TGTGCCAGCAGCCCCTCTAGCGGGGGCAATGAGCAGTTCTTC. This translates into CASSPSSGGNEQFF.

The V gene is TRBV4-1, the J gene TRBJ1-2; no clear D gene. V was clipped by 4 bases and J by 4 bases, with 16 bases between them. This CDR3 has 15 residues. Germline CDR1 is MGHRA and CDR2 is YSYEKL. The CDR3, as DNA: TGCGCCAGCAGCCCAGGTTATGGAAGCTCCTATGGCTACACCTTC. Translation gives CASSPGYGSSYGYTF.

The chain links TRBV5-1 to TRBJ1-2; maybe TRBD1 (5 bases). The CDR3 covers 12 residues. Germline values: CDR1 SGHRS, CDR2 YFSETQ. Trimming pared 7 bases from V and 8 bases from J, leaving 15 bases between. The CDR3 region is CASHEGVWGYTF. The CDR3, as DNA: TGCGCCAGCCACGAAGGGGTATGGGGCTACACCTTC. The whole variable domain, remainder taken from reference TRBV5-1 and TRBJ1-2, is KAGVTQTPRYLIKTRGQQVTLSCSPISGHRSVSWYQQTPGQGLQFLFEYFSETQRNKGNFPGRFSGRQFSNSRSEMNVSTLELGDSALYLCASHEGVWGYTFGSGTRLTVV.

This chain uses TRBV7-9 with TRBJ1-1; no reliable D call. The CDR3 consists of 12 residues. The V gene lost 4 bases and the J gene lost 11 bases, with 14 bases spanning the gap. Germline CDR1 reads SEHNR; CDR2 reads FQNEAQ (reference sequence). CDR3 bases: TGTGCCAGCAGCTCCCCACCCCTTCAGGCTTTCTTT. Translated, it gives CASSSPPLQAFF.

This clonotype was counted between two and nine times. J is TRBJ1-2 and V is TRBV4-2; D unresolved. This CDR3 spans 15 amino acids. Germline V CDR1 and CDR2: LGHNA, YNFKEQ. Trimming cost V 0 bases and J 2 bases, with 10 bases left between them. The CDR3 DNA is TGTGCCAGCAGCCAAGATGGTTTTGCAAACTATGGCTACACCTTC. Its translation: CASSQDGFANYGYTF.

This clonotype showed up many times. This chain joins TRBV29-1 and TRBJ2-5; no clear D. Germline values: CDR1 SQVTM, CDR2 ANQGSEA. V was pared by 5 bases and J by 2 bases, with 9 bases between. The CDR3 covers 12 residues. The CDR3 DNA sequence: TGCAGCGTTACCGGAACTCAAGAGACCCAGTACTTC. It translates to CSVTGTQETQYF.

In this sample, this clonotype turned up a few times. The rearrangement joins TRBV7-2 to TRBJ2-1; 9 bases fit TRBD1. The V segment lost 4 bases and the J segment 10 bases; nucleotides outside the gene matches: 8. The V gene's germline CDR1 is SGHTA and CDR2 FQGNSA. CDR3 length: 14 amino acids. CDR3 DNA sequence: TGTGCCAGCAGCTCCGGACAGGGGAATCGGGAGCAGTTCTTC. This sequence encodes CASSSGQGNREQFF.

As regards this clonotype: Because the CDR3 is missing its conserved closing phenylalanine or tryptophan, this is likely a read error. The chain employs TRBV7-2 and TRBJ2-1; D gene ambiguous. V was trimmed by 4 bases and J by 8 bases, leaving 21 bases between them. The CDR3 has 16 amino acids. Per the germline V gene, CDR1 is SGHTA and CDR2 is FQGNSA. DNA of the CDR3: TGTGCCAGCAGCTCCCAGCCGTCGGCCCAAGTCCATGAGCAGTTCCTC. Translated, it gives CASSSQPSAQVHEQFL.

The rearrangement uses TRBV20-1 and TRBJ2-7, with D perhaps matching TRBD2 (6 bases). V was trimmed by 0 bases and J by 3 bases, leaving 12 bases between them. The CDR3 runs 14 residues. CDR1 and CDR2 (germline): DFQATT, SNEGSKA (reference sequence). The CDR3 loop reads CSARDPAGIYEQYF. CDR3 DNA sequence: TGCAGTGCTAGAGACCCTGCGGGGATCTACGAGCAGTACTTC.

Concerning this clonotype itself: The germline gene is not matched at one end of the junction; a read error may be the cause. The CDR3, as DNA: TGTACCAGCAGCTATATACGGGGGTGGAGGCAGCCCCAGCATTTT. It yields the protein CTSSYIRGWRQPQHF. The chain has TRBV6-1 and TRBJ1-5; possibly TRBD1 for D (5 bases). In germline, CDR1 is MNHNS, CDR2 SASEGT. The CDR3 loop spans 15 amino acids.

This clonotype was detected ten times or more. The V call is TRBV7-8, the J call TRBJ2-1; TRBD2 matches at 8 bases. The CDR3 sequence is 15 residues long. In germline, CDR1 is SGHVS, CDR2 FQNEAQ. Trimming cost V 2 bases and J 3 bases; bases outside gene matches: 3. The CDR3 DNA is TGTGCCAGCAGCTTATCGGGGGGGGGCTACAATGAGCAGTTCTTC. Its translation is CASSLSGGGYNEQFF.

This clonotype was detected a few times. The chain combines TRBV12-3 or TRBV12-4 with TRBJ2-3; 9 nucleotides match TRBD2. V lost 3 bases and J lost 6; bases outside the gene matches: 10. The CDR3 is 16 amino acids. CDR3 residues: CASSLLIAGEGDTQYF. CDR3 DNA sequence: TGTGCCAGCAGTTTGTTGATAGCGGGAGAGGGGGATACGCAGTATTTT.

V and J are TRBV20-1 and TRBJ2-1, with 7 bases fitting TRBD2. CDR3 size: 14 residues. The germline V gene has CDR1 DFQATT and CDR2 SNEGSKA (reference sequence). V trimming: 3 bases; J trimming: 8 bases; junction bases outside the gene matches: 10. CDR3: CSASRWEGQDEQFF. The CDR3 region has the DNA TGCAGTGCTAGTCGATGGGAGGGCCAGGATGAGCAGTTCTTC.

The sample holds a few counts of this clonotype. The chain carries TRBV12-3 or TRBV12-4 and TRBJ2-1, with D uncertain. The CDR3 totals 13 residues. V was trimmed by 6 bases and J by 6 bases, leaving 12 bases between them. The CDR3 is CASSSRRPNEQFF. The DNA of the CDR3 is TGTGCCAGCAGCTCTAGACGGCCCAATGAGCAGTTCTTC.

The chain combines TRBV10-3 with TRBJ2-1, with D hard to call. Germline V lookup: CDR1 ENHRY, CDR2 SYGVKD. Trimming cost V 0 bases and J 9 bases, with 18 bases left between them. The length of the CDR3 is 16 residues. The CDR3 sequence: CAISESIYPANGEQFF. In nucleotides, the CDR3 is TGTGCCATCAGTGAGTCGATTTACCCCGCGAATGGTGAGCAGTTCTTC.

The chain couples TRBV20-1 to TRBJ2-3; D is possibly TRBD2 (7 bases). The V end was cut by 6 bases, the J end by 5 bases, with 21 bases between. The CDR3 sequence is 15 residues long. CDR1 and CDR2 (germline): DFQATT, SNEGSKA (reference sequence). The CDR3 DNA follows: TGCAGTGCGGTCCCTAGGCGGGGGCGTGAAGATACGCAGTATTTT. As protein: CSAVPRRGREDTQYF.

This clonotype was detected many times. CDR3 coding DNA: TGCGCCAGCAGCCAAGCGCAGCGGGAGTCCTTCTACAATGAGCAGTTCTTC. Amino acids: CASSQAQRESFYNEQFF. The V call is TRBV4-1, the J call TRBJ2-1; 8 bases are a match to TRBD2. Germline CDR1 is MGHRA and CDR2 is YSYEKL. The V segment lost 1 base and the J segment 3 bases; nucleotides outside the gene matches: 8. The CDR3 totals 17 residues.

The rearrangement joins TRBV28 to TRBJ2-3; D is unclear. The ends were cut back, 5 bases at V and 3 bases at J, with 12 bases in the middle. CDR1 and CDR2 (germline): MDHEN, SYDVKM. The CDR3 extends over 14 amino acids. The CDR3 nucleotides are TGTGCCAGCAGTCAACAGTTTAGGACAGATACGCAGTATTTT. This codes for CASSQQFRTDTQYF. Supplemented by reference TRBV28 and TRBJ2-3, the full variable domain reads DVKVTQSSRYLVKRTGEKVFLECVQDMDHENMFWYRQDPGLGLRLIYFSYDVKMKEKGDIPEGYSVSREKKERFSLILESASTNQTSMYLCASSQQFRTDTQYFGPGTRLTVL.

This clonotype was picked up many times. The chain is built from TRBV7-2 and TRBJ2-3; no clear D. The germline V gene encodes CDR1 SGHTA and CDR2 FQGNSA. CDR3 length equals 16 residues. Trimming shortened V by 0 bases and J by 5 bases, and 15 bases separated the two germline ends. As DNA, the CDR3 is TGTGCCAGCAGCTTAGCGCCCGGCCCCGTTGGAGATACGCAGTATTTT. Amino acid sequence: CASSLAPGPVGDTQYF.

The CDR3 DNA reads as TGCAGTGCTAGAGGAGCGGGGGGGACCTATGGGTACGAGCAGTACTTC. Protein: CSARGAGGTYGYEQYF. V gene TRBV20-1 combines with J gene TRBJ2-7; 10 nucleotides align to TRBD2. The CDR3 length is 16 residues. Looked up from germline, CDR1 is DFQATT and CDR2 is SNEGSKA (reference sequence). The V segment lost 1 base and the J segment 4 bases; nucleotides outside the gene matches: 10.

This clonotype was counted only a few times. The chain recombines TRBV6-8 with TRBJ1-2; D might be TRBD1 (6 bases). Looked up from germline, CDR1 is MNHGY and CDR2 is SAAAGT. The CDR3 extends over 13 amino acids. Trimming cost V 6 bases and J 8 bases, with 16 bases left between them. The CDR3 protein is CASSAATGKGYTF. The CDR3 nucleotides are TGTGCCAGCAGCGCCGCTACAGGGAAAGGCTACACCTTC.

This clonotype was seen more than once but under ten times. The chain has TRBV19 and TRBJ1-5; tentatively, D is TRBD1 (6 bases). Trimming pared 5 bases from V and 4 bases from J, leaving 21 bases between. The germline V gene encodes CDR1 LNHDA and CDR2 SQIVND (reference sequence). This CDR3 region has 17 residues. CDR3 protein: CASSPTFSGGLNQPQHF. The CDR3 DNA sequence: TGTGCCAGTAGTCCGACCTTCTCGGGGGGGCTGAATCAGCCCCAGCATTTT.

This clonotype occurred many times. This sequence joins TRBV7-2 and TRBJ2-3; D is possibly TRBD2 (6 bases). The CDR3 length is 15 residues. Between the trimmed V and J ends, which lost 5 bases and 8 bases, there was a span of 20 bases. Germline CDR1 SGHTA, CDR2 FQGNSA. Written as DNA, the CDR3 is TGTGCCAGCAGCCCGGGACTCCATGGCCGGGCTACGCAGTATTTT. Its protein product is CASSPGLHGRATQYF.

There are many counts of this clonotype. The chain links TRBV7-2 to TRBJ1-3; no firm D call. CDR3 length equals 15 residues. CDR1 is SGHTA and CDR2 is FQGNSA in the germline V gene. V was pared by 2 bases and J by 4 bases, with 12 bases between. The DNA for the CDR3 is TGTGCCAGCAGCTTATCGGGATTTAGAGGAAACACCATATATTTT. This gives the protein CASSLSGFRGNTIYF.